One sample yielded the 23 T cell receptor beta chains listed below, sequenced in a study of blood T cell repertoires in COVID-19. The assay was immunoSEQ multiplex PCR, and TCRdb's table has in-frame clones only and misses some. The table includes roughly 55,000 clones, more than 70% detected once. Sequenced sample: peripheral blood. The receptors shown here come from a man in his 70s with active COVID-19.

The J gene is TRBJ2-5, the V gene TRBV9; the D is unclear. The CDR3 contains 14 residues. V dropped 0 bases and J dropped 5 bases, with 11 bases sitting between them. Germline-derived CDR1 and CDR2 are SGDLS and YYNGEE. CDR3 in amino acids: CASSVGDTRETQYF. Here the CDR3 DNA reads TGTGCCAGCAGCGTAGGAGATACGCGCGAGACCCAGTACTTC.

V gene TRBV10-3 combines with J gene TRBJ1-2; no reliable D call. Between the trimmed V and J ends, which lost 6 bases and 7 bases, there was a span of 15 bases. The CDR3 spans 13 residues. Germline V lookup: CDR1 ENHRY, CDR2 SYGVKD. The CDR3 loop reads CAISARATLGYTF. The CDR3 DNA sequence: TGTGCCATCAGCGCCCGCGCCACTCTTGGCTACACCTTC.

The rearrangement joins TRBV6-2 or TRBV6-3 to TRBJ2-1, with 10 bases that match TRBD1. Germline-derived CDR1 and CDR2 are MNHEY and SVGEGT. The CDR3 extends over 13 amino acids. After removal of 4 bases from V and 6 bases from J, the junction contained 0 bases not matched to a gene. CDR3 in amino acids: CASSWTGGNEQFF. Written as DNA, the CDR3 is TGTGCCAGCAGTTGGACAGGGGGCAATGAGCAGTTCTTC.

The chain uses TRBV7-2 and TRBJ2-7, with 8 bases fitting TRBD2. V lost 7 bases, J lost 5 bases, and 13 bases stayed unmatched. This CDR3 is 15 amino acids long. From germline, CDR1 is SGHTA and CDR2 FQGNSA. The CDR3 region has the DNA TGTGCCAGCACCTCGGGAGGGGGGTTTCTGGACGAGCAGTACTTC. It encodes CASTSGGGFLDEQYF.

The rearrangement uses TRBV5-1 and TRBJ1-6; D might be TRBD1 (5 bases). This CDR3 is built from 18 residues. From germline, CDR1 is SGHRS and CDR2 YFSETQ. V was cut by 4 bases and J by 0 bases, with 17 bases left in between. DNA for the CDR3: TGCGCCAGCAGCCGCGTTTCGGGCAGGGACTCCTATAATTCACCCCTCCACTTT. Its translation: CASSRVSGRDSYNSPLHF.

This clone was counted only a few times. CDR3 amino acids: CASSQELLQGGIRSGNTIYF. The CDR3 DNA is TGTGCCAGCAGCCAAGAATTACTACAGGGGGGCATACGCTCTGGAAACACCATATATTTT. V gene TRBV4-2 combines with J gene TRBJ1-3; 8 bases match TRBD1. Per germline, CDR1 LGHNA and CDR2 YNFKEQ. V lost 0 bases and J lost 0; bases outside the gene matches: 13. This CDR3 spans 20 amino acids.

This clone has a single count. Here the CDR3 DNA reads TGTGCCAGCTCACCACGGACAGGGCTCGACTATGGCTACACCTTC. Amino acid sequence: CASSPRTGLDYGYTF. The chain uses TRBV18 and TRBJ1-2; 8 nucleotides match TRBD1. Germline lookup yields CDR1 KGHSH and CDR2 LQKENI. Trimming at V came to 1 base and at J to 3 bases, leaving 4 bases not matched to a gene. The CDR3 length is 15 residues.

The CDR3: CASSPGAGTGTYEQYF. For the CDR3, the DNA is TGTGCCAGCTCACCCGGGGCCGGGACAGGGACCTACGAGCAGTACTTC. The chain employs TRBV18 and TRBJ2-7; 9 nucleotides align to TRBD1. This CDR3 spans 16 amino acids. CDR1 and CDR2 from the germline V gene are KGHSH and LQKENI. J lost 2 bases, V lost 3 bases, and 8 bases had no gene match. Looking up the rest from reference TRBV18 and TRBJ2-7 gives the full variable domain: NAGVMQNPRHLVRRRGQEARLRCSPMKGHSHVYWYRQLPEEGLKFMVYLQKENIIDESGMPKERFSAEFPKEGPSILRIQQVVRGDSAAYFCASSPGAGTGTYEQYFGPGTRLTVT.

This chain joins TRBV7-2 and TRBJ2-7; weak D call: TRBD2 (5 bases). The CDR3 runs to 13 residues. Deletions cut 5 bases from V and 3 bases from J, with 11 bases between. From germline, CDR1 is SGHTA and CDR2 FQGNSA. CDR3 sequence (DNA): TGTGCCAGCAGCGGCGGGTTCCTCTACGAGCAGTACTTC. Translated: CASSGGFLYEQYF.

About this clone itself: The junction shows a germline mismatch at one end, possibly a read error. This chain connects TRBV27 to TRBJ1-5; no reliable D call. The CDR3 is made up of 13 amino acids. The germline gives CDR1 MNHEY, CDR2 SMNVEV (reference sequence). CDR3 in DNA: TGTGCCAGCAGTTATGATAGCGATCAGCCCCAGCATTTT. Protein sequence: CASSYDSDQPQHF.

V and J are TRBV10-3 and TRBJ1-2, with D perhaps TRBD1 (6 bases). Per the germline V gene, CDR1 is ENHRY and CDR2 is SYGVKD. The V end was cut by 2 bases, the J end by 7 bases, with 8 bases between. The length of the CDR3 is 12 residues. For the CDR3, the DNA is TGTGCCATCAGTGAGGGGACACGTGGCTACACCTTC. Translating it yields CAISEGTRGYTF.

V gene TRBV6-5 combines with J gene TRBJ2-5; 8 bases are shared with TRBD1. The V and J ends lost 5 bases and 5 bases, in that order; junction bases with no gene match: 10. Germline V gene lookup returns CDR1 MNHEY and CDR2 SVGAGI. This CDR3 region has 15 residues. The CDR3 is CASSTHRGVDETQYF. The DNA of the CDR3 is TGTGCCAGCAGTACCCACAGGGGGGTGGATGAGACCCAGTACTTC.

This chain joins TRBV24-1 and TRBJ2-1, with 10 bases fitting TRBD1. The trim removed 4 bases at V and 8 bases at J, leaving 7 bases unmatched. Germline CDR1 is KGHDR and CDR2 is SFDVKD. This CDR3 contains 15 residues. The CDR3 reads CATSDPRQGAHEQFF. The CDR3 nucleotides are TGTGCCACCAGTGACCCAAGACAGGGGGCGCATGAGCAGTTCTTC.

The V call is TRBV19, the J call TRBJ2-3; 10 positions agree with TRBD1. The CDR3 totals 17 residues. The V segment lost 4 bases and the J segment 0 bases; nucleotides outside the gene matches: 7. Germline V gene sequence: CDR1 LNHDA, CDR2 SQIVND (reference sequence). CDR3 region: CASSKAWDRGSTDTQYF. The DNA of the CDR3 is TGTGCCAGTAGTAAGGCCTGGGACAGGGGAAGCACAGATACGCAGTATTTT.

This chain joins TRBV9 and TRBJ2-1; 8 bases align to TRBD1. Germline lookup yields CDR1 SGDLS and CDR2 YYNGEE. The CDR3 spans 15 residues. The V and J ends lost 0 bases and 6 bases, in that order; junction bases with no gene match: 5. CDR3 in DNA: TGTGCCAGCAGCGTAGGAGGACAGGGCGGCAATGAGCAGTTCTTC. The encoded protein is CASSVGGQGGNEQFF.

The chain couples TRBV4-2 to TRBJ2-7; D may be TRBD2 (5 bases). There are 11 residues in the CDR3. Trimming took off 6 bases at V and 5 bases at J, with 8 bases between the two ends. Germline CDR1 LGHNA, CDR2 YNFKEQ. The CDR3 DNA sequence: TGTGCCAGCAGAACAGCGGACGAGCAGTACTTC. Protein product: CASRTADEQYF.

The chain employs TRBV9 and TRBJ1-5; TRBD1 aligns across 11 bases. The CDR3 runs 14 residues. Germline values: CDR1 SGDLS, CDR2 YYNGEE. V was pared by 3 bases and J by 5 bases, with 1 base of the junction left unmatched. In DNA, the CDR3 is TGTGCCAGCAGCGCGGGACAGGGGGATCAGCCCCAGCATTTT. Residues: CASSAGQGDQPQHF.

The chain recombines TRBV5-4 with TRBJ1-2; D ambiguous. There are 13 residues in the CDR3. Between the trimmed V and J ends, which lost 0 bases and 8 bases, there was a span of 11 bases. Germline V CDR1 and CDR2: SGHNT, YYREEE (reference sequence). CDR3 residues: CASSLVSREGYTF. CDR3 DNA sequence: TGTGCCAGCAGCTTGGTGAGCCGGGAAGGCTACACCTTC.

The CDR3 bases are TGTGCCAGCAGCGTAGGGGCAGGGGATCTCCATGGCTACACCTTC. It is translated as CASSVGAGDLHGYTF. The rearrangement joins TRBV9 to TRBJ1-2; D is possibly TRBD1 (6 bases). CDR1 is SGDLS and CDR2 is YYNGEE in the germline V gene. The CDR3 totals 15 residues. V was pared by 0 bases and J by 6 bases, with 15 bases between.

V usage is TRBV2 and J usage is TRBJ1-6; no clear D. Trimming removed 4 bases at V and 14 bases at J, with 12 bases between. This CDR3 region has 12 residues. The germline V gene has CDR1 SNHLY and CDR2 FYNNEI. The CDR3 region is CASSVGELALHF. DNA of the CDR3: TGTGCCAGCAGTGTCGGGGAGTTGGCCCTCCACTTT.

The chain recombines TRBV6-5 with TRBJ2-1; D unresolved. The CDR3 loop spans 13 amino acids. Trimming removed 8 bases at V and 3 bases at J, with 11 bases between. CDR1 and CDR2 (germline): MNHEY, SVGAGI. The CDR3 nucleotides read TGTGCCAGCGGTAGCCTTCACTACAATGAGCAGTTCTTC. Protein product: CASGSLHYNEQFF.

The V gene is TRBV24-1, the J gene TRBJ1-5; D unclear. The CDR3 loop spans 15 amino acids. V was cut by 3 bases and J by 1 base, with 9 bases left in between. CDR1 is KGHDR, CDR2 SFDVKD, per germline. CDR3 sequence (DNA): TGTGCCACCAGTGATCTCGGGGAGAGCAATCAGCCCCAGCATTTT. Its protein product is CATSDLGESNQPQHF.

The chain uses TRBV7-3 and TRBJ2-1; TRBD1 matches 9 bases. Germline V gene lookup returns CDR1 SGHTA and CDR2 FQGTGA. V lost 5 bases to trimming and J lost 0 bases; unmatched junction nucleotides: 5. The CDR3 sequence is 16 residues long. The CDR3 sequence is CASSATGGASYNEQFF. As DNA, the CDR3 is TGTGCCAGCAGCGCTACAGGGGGCGCCTCCTACAATGAGCAGTTCTTC.